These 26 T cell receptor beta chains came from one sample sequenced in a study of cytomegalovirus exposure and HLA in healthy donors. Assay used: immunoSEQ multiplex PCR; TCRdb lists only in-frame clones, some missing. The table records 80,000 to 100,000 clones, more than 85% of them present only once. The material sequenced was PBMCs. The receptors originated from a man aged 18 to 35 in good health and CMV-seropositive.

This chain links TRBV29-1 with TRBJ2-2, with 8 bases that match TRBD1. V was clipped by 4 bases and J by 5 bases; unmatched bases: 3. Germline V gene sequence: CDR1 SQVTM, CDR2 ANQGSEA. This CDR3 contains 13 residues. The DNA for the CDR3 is TGCAGCGTTGGGACAGGGTGGACCGGGGAGCTGTTTTTT. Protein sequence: CSVGTGWTGELFF.

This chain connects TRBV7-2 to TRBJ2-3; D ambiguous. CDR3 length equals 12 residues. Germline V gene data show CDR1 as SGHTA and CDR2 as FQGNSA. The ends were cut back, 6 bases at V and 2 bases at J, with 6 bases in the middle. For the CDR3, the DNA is TGTGCCAGCAGTAGTTACACAGATACGCAGTATTTT. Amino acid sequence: CASSSYTDTQYF.

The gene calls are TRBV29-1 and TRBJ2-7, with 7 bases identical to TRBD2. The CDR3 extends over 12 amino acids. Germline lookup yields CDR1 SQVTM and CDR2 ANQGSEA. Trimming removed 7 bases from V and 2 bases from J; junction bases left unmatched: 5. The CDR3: CSGGEGPYEQYF. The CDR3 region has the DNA TGCAGCGGGGGGGAGGGGCCCTACGAGCAGTACTTC.

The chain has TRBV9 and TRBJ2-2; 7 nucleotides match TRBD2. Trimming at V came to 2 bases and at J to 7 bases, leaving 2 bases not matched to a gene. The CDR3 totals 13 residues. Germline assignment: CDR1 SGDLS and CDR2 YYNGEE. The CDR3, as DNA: TGTGCCAGCAGCGTGGGGGGGATCGGGGAGCTGTTTTTT. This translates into CASSVGGIGELFF.

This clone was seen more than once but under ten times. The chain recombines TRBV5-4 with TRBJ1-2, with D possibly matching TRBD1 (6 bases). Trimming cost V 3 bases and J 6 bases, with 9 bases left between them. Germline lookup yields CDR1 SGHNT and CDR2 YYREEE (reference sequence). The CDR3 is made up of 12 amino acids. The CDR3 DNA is TGTGCCAGCAGCTCGCCAGGGGATGGCTACACCTTC. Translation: CASSSPGDGYTF.

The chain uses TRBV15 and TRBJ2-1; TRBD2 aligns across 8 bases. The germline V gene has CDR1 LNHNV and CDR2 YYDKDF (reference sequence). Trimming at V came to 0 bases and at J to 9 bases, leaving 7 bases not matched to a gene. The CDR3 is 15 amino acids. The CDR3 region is CATSRDASGGVEQFF. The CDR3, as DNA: TGTGCCACCAGCAGAGACGCCTCGGGGGGGGTTGAGCAGTTCTTC. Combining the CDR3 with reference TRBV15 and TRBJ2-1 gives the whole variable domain DAMVIQNPRYQVTQFGKPVTLSCSQTLNHNVMYWYQQKSSQAPKLLFHYYDKDFNNEADTPDNFQSRRPNTSFCFLDIRSPGLGDTAMYLCATSRDASGGVEQFFGPGTRLTVL.

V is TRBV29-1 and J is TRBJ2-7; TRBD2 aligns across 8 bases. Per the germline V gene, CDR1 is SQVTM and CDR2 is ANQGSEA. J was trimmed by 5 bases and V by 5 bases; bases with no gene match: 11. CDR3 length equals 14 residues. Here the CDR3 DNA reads TGCAGCGTTAGAACCGGGACTAGGACCCACGAGCAGTACTTC. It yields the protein CSVRTGTRTHEQYF.

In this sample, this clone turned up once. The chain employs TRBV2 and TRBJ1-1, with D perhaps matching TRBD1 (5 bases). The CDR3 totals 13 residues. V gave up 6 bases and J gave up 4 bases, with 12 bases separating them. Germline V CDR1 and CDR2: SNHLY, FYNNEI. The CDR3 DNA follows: TGTGCCAGCAGAATTACAGGTATCACTGAAGCTTTCTTT. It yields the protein CASRITGITEAFF.

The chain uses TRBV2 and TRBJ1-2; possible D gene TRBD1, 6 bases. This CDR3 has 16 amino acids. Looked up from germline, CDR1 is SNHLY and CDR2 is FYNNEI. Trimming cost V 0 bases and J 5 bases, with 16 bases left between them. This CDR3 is CASSEAGDTRLYGYTF. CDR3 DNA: TGTGCCAGCAGTGAAGCAGGGGACACCCGGTTGTATGGCTACACCTTC.

The CDR3 reads CASSLAGLAGGFEQYF. CDR3 bases: TGCGCCAGCAGCTTGGCCGGGTTAGCGGGAGGGTTCGAGCAGTACTTC. The chain links TRBV5-1 to TRBJ2-7; 11 bases line up with TRBD2. Germline V lookup: CDR1 SGHRS, CDR2 YFSETQ. Germline trimming cut 0 bases from V and 6 bases from J; bases unmatched to any gene: 8. The CDR3 covers 16 residues.

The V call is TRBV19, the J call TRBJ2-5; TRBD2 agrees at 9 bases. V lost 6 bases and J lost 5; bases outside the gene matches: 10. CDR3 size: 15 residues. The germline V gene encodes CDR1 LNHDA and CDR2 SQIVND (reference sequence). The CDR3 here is CASSPEREAAETQYF. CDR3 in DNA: TGTGCCAGTAGCCCTGAGCGGGAGGCTGCGGAGACCCAGTACTTC.

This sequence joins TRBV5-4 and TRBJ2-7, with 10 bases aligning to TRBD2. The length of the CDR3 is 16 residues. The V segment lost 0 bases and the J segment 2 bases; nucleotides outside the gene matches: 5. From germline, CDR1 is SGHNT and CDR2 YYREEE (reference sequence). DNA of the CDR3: TGTGCCAGCAGCTTGGGTCTAGCGGGAGCCACCTACGAGCAGTACTTC. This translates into CASSLGLAGATYEQYF.

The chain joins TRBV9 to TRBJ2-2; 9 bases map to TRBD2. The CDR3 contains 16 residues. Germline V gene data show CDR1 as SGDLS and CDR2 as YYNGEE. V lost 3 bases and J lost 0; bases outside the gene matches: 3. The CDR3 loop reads CASSASGATNTGELFF. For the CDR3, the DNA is TGTGCCAGCAGCGCTAGCGGGGCAACGAACACCGGGGAGCTGTTTTTT.

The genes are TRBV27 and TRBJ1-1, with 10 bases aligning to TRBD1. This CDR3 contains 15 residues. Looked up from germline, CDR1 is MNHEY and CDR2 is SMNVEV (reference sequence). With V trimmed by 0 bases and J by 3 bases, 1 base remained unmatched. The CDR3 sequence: CASSLSTGGYTEAFF. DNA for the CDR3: TGTGCCAGCAGTTTATCGACAGGGGGCTACACTGAAGCTTTCTTT.

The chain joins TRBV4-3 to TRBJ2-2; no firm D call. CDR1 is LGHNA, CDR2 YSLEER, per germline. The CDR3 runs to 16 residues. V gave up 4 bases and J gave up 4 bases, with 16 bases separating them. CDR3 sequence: CASSLDDIYLTGELFF. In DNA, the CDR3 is TGCGCCAGCAGCCTTGATGACATTTATCTCACCGGGGAGCTGTTTTTT.

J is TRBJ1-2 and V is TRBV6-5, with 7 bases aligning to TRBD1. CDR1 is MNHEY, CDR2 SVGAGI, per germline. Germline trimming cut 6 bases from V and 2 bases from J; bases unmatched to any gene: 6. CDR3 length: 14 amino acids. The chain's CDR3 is CASRERQGNYGYTF. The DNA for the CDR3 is TGTGCCAGCAGAGAAAGACAGGGAAACTATGGCTACACCTTC.

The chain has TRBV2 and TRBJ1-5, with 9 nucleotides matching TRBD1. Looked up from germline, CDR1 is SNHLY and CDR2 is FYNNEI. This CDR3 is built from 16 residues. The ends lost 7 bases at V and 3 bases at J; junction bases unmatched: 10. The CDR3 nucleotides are TGTGCCAGCAAATGGGACAGGGCTTCCAACAATCAGCCCCAGCATTTT. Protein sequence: CASKWDRASNNQPQHF. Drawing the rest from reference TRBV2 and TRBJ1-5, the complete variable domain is EPEVTQTPSHQVTQMGQEVILRCVPISNHLYFYWYRQILGQKVEFLVSFYNNEISEKSEIFDDQFSVERPDGSNFTLKIRSTKLEDSAMYFCASKWDRASNNQPQHFGDGTRLSIL.

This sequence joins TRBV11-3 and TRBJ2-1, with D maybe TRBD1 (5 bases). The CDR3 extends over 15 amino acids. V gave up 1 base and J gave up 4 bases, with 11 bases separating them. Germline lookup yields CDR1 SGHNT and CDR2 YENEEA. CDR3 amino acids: CASSLVGQAYNEQFF. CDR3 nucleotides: TGTGCCAGCAGCTTAGTCGGACAAGCTTACAATGAGCAGTTCTTC. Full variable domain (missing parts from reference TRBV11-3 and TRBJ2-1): EAGVVQSPRYKIIEKKQPVAFWCNPISGHNTLYWYLQNLGQGPELLIRYENEEAVDDSQLPKDRFSAERLKGVDSTLKIQPAELGDSAVYLCASSLVGQAYNEQFFGPGTRLTVL.

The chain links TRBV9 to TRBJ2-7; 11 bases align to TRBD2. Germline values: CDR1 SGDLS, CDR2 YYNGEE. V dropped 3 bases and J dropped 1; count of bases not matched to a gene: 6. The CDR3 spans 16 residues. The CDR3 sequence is CASSASTSGESYEQYF. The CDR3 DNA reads TGTGCCAGCAGCGCCTCGACTAGCGGGGAGTCCTACGAGCAGTACTTC.

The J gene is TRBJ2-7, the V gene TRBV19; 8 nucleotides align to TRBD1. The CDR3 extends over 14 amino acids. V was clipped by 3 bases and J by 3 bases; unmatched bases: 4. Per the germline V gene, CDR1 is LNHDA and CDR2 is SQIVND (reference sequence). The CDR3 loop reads CASSMGQDLYEQYF. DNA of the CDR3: TGTGCCAGTAGTATGGGACAGGATCTCTACGAGCAGTACTTC. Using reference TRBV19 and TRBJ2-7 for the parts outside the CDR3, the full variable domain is DGGITQSPKYLFRKEGQNVTLSCEQNLNHDAMYWYRQDPGQGLRLIYYSQIVNDFQKGDIAEGYSVSREKKESFPLTVTSAQKNPTAFYLCASSMGQDLYEQYFGPGTRLTVT.

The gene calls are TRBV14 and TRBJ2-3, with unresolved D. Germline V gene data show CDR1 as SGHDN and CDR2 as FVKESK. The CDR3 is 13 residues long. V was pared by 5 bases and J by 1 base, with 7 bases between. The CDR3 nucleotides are TGTGCCAGCAGCTATCGGGGCACAGATACGCAGTATTTT. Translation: CASSYRGTDTQYF.

This chain's CDR3 is CASSRQDTIYF. The CDR3 bases are TGTGCCAGTAGTAGACAAGACACCATATATTTT. This chain uses TRBV19 with TRBJ1-3; D remains unclear. The germline V gene has CDR1 LNHDA and CDR2 SQIVND (reference sequence). The CDR3 covers 11 residues. Trimming left V 4 bases short and J 8 bases short, with 6 bases between.

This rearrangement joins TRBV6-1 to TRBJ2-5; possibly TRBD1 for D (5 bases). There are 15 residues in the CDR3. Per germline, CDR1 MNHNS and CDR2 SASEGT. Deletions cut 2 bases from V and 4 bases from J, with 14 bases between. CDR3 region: CASSERQGRGETQYF. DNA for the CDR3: TGTGCCAGCAGTGAAAGGCAGGGCCGAGGAGAGACCCAGTACTTC.

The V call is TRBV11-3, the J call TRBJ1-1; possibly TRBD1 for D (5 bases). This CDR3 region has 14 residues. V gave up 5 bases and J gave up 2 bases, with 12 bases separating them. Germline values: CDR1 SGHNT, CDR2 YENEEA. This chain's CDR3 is CASSQGRSNTEAFF. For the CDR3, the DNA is TGTGCCAGCAGCCAGGGCAGGTCTAACACTGAAGCTTTCTTT.

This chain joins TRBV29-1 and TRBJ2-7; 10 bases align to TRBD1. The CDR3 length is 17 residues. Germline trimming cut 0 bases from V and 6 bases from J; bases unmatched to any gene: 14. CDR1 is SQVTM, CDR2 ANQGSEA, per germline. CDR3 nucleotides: TGCAGCGTTGAAGATCCCGAGACTAGGACAGGGGGACCCGAGCAGTACTTC. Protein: CSVEDPETRTGGPEQYF.

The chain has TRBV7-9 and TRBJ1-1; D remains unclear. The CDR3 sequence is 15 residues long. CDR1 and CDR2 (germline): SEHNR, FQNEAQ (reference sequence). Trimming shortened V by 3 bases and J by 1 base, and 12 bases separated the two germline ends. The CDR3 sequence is CASSFNTRGNTEAFF. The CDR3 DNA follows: TGTGCCAGCAGCTTTAATACGCGCGGGAACACTGAAGCTTTCTTT.